This T cell receptor beta chain was recovered during a study of blood T cell repertoires in COVID-19 (dated by TCRdb to about 2020). Study-level background: Samples covering the acute and convalescent phases of COVID-19 were provided by collaborators in the United States, Italy and Spain. The material from the prospective study consisted of cDNA or gDNA derived from T cells, B-cell-depleted T cells, or PBMCs. Subjects who had been exposed to COVID-19, were actively infected with it, or had recovered from it provided the deeply sampled blood TCRbeta repertoires that made up the dataset. The repertoires were released in a freely available public database intended as a resource for research on the immune response to SARS-CoV-2. The samples were drawn from the first 160 participants of the ongoing ImmuneRACE study and from over 950 subjects provided by 6 global collaborators. Nearly every sample came with metadata listing a de-identified subject ID, COVID-19 status, age in years and sex. HLA class I and class II types, where available, came from metadata supplied by the sample provider rather than from assay-based typing. Overall study results and their limits: Clinical and demographic metadata were provided uncurated, with the amount varying by source and participant.

TCRbeta CDR3 regions were amplified from genomic DNA using the immunoSEQ Assay, a bias-controlled multiplex PCR. The authors' analysis ran thus. Within the assay, amplification of reference gene primers was used to estimate how many nucleated cells each sample contained. To quantify the absolute abundance of each unique TCRbeta CDR3 rearrangement, sequence reads were collapsed and filtered. For each sample, productive Simpson clonality was calculated as the square root of Simpson's diversity index over productive rearrangements. The source is immuneACCESS, and TCRdb retained only in-frame sequences with V and J called. Part of the clones is not carried over; for the studies checked, unresolved V genes explain less than half of this, and the remainder is unexplained. Clone size and V and J calls were adopted from that table, with D and trimming inferred from the DNA. The sample table holds roughly 130,000 clones, of which about 90% were seen once. Together, the top ten hold 3.5% to 4.5% of the sample.

Collaborating institutions collected whole blood in K2EDTA tubes following their own protocols. Collaborator samples were shipped for TCRbeta analysis as frozen whole blood, isolated PBMCs, or DNA extracted from either sample type. Relative to germline, V is 5 bases shorter and J is 9 bases shorter, with 17 bases between their ends. Based on the germline V gene (reference sequence), the CDR1 and CDR2 sequences are SEHNR and FQNEAQ. Counted from cysteine to phenylalanine, this CDR3 has 14 amino acids. The DNA shown is the 42-base CDR3, in frame from base 1. Worth noting for this clone: Its target antigen remains unknown. No base quality values were provided; no much bigger clone lies one nucleotide off.

Material for sequencing was peripheral blood. In this chain, TRBV7-9 is recombined with TRBJ2-1, with no D gene named confidently. The receptor was derived from a woman between 55 and 75 years old with acute or convalescent COVID-19. The DNA sequence reads TGTGCCAGCAGCCCCGTTCTAGGCGTTGTTGAGCAGTTCTTC. This gives the protein CASSPVLGVVEQFF.